The clone carrying this TCR beta chain has just one count. No antigen is known for it. This record comes from a study of shared clonotypes between healthy human individuals. Across the whole study: Aged between 18 and 49, the donors were a couple of women and a few men. Study-wide points: Only blood samples were collected, and tissue repertoires likely differ.

The length of the CDR3 is 14 residues. Germline CDR1 reads SGHRS; CDR2 reads YFSETQ. Trimming stripped 1 base from V and 1 base from J, with 8 bases between. The protocol was immunoSEQ multiplex PCR, while the TCRdb copy is restricted to in-frame clones and leaves out a portion. The sample has around 700,000 clones, around 78% seen once. Sequencing was carried out using memory CD4+ T cells sorted from blood. Subset here: CD45RA-negative fraction. The rearrangement joins TRBV5-1 to TRBJ2-5, with unresolved D. The sequence was obtained from a woman aged 25 to 39 in good health. This CDR3 is CASSLIFGQETQYF. CDR3 DNA sequence: TGCGCCAGCAGCTTGATTTTCGGCCAAGAGACCCAGTACTTC.